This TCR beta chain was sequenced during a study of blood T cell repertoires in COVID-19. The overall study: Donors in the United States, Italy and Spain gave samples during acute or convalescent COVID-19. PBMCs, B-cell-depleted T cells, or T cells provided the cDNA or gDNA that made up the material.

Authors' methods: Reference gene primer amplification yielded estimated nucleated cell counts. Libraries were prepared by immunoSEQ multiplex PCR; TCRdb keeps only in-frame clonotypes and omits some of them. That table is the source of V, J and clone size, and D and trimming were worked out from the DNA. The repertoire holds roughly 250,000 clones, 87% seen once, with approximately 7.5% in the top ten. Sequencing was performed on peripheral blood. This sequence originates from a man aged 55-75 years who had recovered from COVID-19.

CDR3 DNA sequence: TGTGCCAGCACCTCGGACCGGGGAGAGACCCAGTACTTC. As protein: CASTSDRGETQYF. The chain recombines TRBV12-3 or TRBV12-4 with TRBJ2-5; TRBD2 is a possible D gene (5 bases). The CDR3 is 13 residues long. Trimming took 7 bases from V and 4 from J, leaving 13 bases between them.